This T cell receptor beta chain comes out of a study of T cells in Graves' hyperthyroidism and ophthalmopathy. From RNA transcripts, TCR beta CDR3 regions were amplified. HTBI primers were used for first-round RT-PCR of the TCR CDR3. TCRdb fed the multiplex PCR reads into MiXCR, producing one record per CDR3 protein. The sample has about half a million distinct CDR3 sequences, under 25% seen once. The study, taken as a whole, reports: Researchers found most expanded thyroid clonotypes above 0.001 in blood as well.

Each patient was aged 18 to 65 and had newly diagnosed hyperthyroidism of under 2 months' duration. With respect to this clonotype: Its antigen remains unidentified.

This sequence originates from a man aged 18 to 30 with Graves' hyperthyroidism. Sequenced sample: blood.

Here the CDR3 reads CAISLTGRSGANVLTF. The CDR3 DNA sequence: TGTGCCATCAGCCTGACAGGTCGCTCTGGGGCCAACGTCCTGACTTTC. This chain links TRBV10-3 with TRBJ2-6, with a tentative D call TRBD1 (6 bases). The CDR3 has 16 amino acids. Germline loops: CDR1 ENHRY, CDR2 SYGVKD. V was clipped by 6 bases and J by 0 bases, with 12 bases between them.